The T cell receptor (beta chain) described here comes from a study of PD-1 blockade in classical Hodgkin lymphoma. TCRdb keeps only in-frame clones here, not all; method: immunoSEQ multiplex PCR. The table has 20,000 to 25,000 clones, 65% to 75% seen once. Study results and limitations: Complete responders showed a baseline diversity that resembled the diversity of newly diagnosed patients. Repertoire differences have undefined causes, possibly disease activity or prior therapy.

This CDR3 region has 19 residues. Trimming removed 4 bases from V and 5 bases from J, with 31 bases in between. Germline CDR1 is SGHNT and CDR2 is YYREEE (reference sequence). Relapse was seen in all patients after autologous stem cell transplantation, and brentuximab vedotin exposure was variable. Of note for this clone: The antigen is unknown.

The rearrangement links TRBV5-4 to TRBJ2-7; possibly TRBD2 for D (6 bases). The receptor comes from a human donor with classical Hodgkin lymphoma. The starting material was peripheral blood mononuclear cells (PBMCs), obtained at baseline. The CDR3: CASSPGTFPGSLFPHEQYF. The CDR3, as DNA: TGTGCCAGCAGCCCCGGGACTTTCCCTGGCAGCTTATTCCCCCACGAGCAGTACTTC.